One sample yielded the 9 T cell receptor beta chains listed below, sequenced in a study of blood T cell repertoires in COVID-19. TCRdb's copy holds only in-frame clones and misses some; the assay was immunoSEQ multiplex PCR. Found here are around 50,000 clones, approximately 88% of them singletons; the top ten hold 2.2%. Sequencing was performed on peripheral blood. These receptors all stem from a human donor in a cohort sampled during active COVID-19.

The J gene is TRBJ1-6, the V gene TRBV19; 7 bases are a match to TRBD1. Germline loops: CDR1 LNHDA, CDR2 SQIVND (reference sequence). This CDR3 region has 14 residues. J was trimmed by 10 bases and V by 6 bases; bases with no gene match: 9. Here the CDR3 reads CASRHTGEDSPLHF. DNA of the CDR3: TGTGCCAGTAGACACACAGGGGAGGACTCACCCCTCCACTTT. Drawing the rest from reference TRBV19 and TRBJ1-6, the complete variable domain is DGGITQSPKYLFRKEGQNVTLSCEQNLNHDAMYWYRQDPGQGLRLIYYSQIVNDFQKGDIAEGYSVSREKKESFPLTVTSAQKNPTAFYLCASRHTGEDSPLHFGNGTRLTVT.

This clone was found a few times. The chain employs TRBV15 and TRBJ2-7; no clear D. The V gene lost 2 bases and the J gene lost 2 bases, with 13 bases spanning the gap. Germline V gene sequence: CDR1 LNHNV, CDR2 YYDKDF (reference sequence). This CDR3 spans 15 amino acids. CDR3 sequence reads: CATSRSRQSPYEQYF. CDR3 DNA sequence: TGTGCCACCAGCAGATCCAGACAAAGCCCCTACGAGCAGTACTTC.

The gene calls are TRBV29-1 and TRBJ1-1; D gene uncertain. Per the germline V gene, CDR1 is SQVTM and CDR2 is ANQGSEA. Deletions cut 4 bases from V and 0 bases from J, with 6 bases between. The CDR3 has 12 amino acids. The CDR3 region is CSVADMNTEAFF. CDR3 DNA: TGCAGCGTTGCTGACATGAACACTGAAGCTTTCTTT.

The DNA for the CDR3 is TGTGCCAGCTCCTTGGACAGTTTGTACGAGCAGTACTTC. Translation: CASSLDSLYEQYF. J is TRBJ2-7 and V is TRBV18, with D perhaps matching TRBD1 (6 bases). Trimming pared 6 bases from V and 4 bases from J, leaving 13 bases between. The CDR3 sequence is 13 residues long. In germline, CDR1 is KGHSH, CDR2 LQKENI.

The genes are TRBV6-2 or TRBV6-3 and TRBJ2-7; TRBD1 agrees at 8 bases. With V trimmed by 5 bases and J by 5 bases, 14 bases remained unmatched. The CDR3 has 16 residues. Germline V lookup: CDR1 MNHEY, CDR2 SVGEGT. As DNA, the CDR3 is TGTGCCAGCAGTCCCTTGTTAGTTGGACAGGGCCACGAGCAGTACTTC. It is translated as CASSPLLVGQGHEQYF.

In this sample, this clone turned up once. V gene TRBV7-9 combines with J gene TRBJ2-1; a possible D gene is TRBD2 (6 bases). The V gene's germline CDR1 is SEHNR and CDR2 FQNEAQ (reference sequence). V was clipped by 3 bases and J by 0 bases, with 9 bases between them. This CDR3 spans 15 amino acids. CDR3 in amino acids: CASSLAGSSYNEQFF. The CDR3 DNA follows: TGTGCCAGCAGCTTGGCGGGGAGCTCCTACAATGAGCAGTTCTTC.

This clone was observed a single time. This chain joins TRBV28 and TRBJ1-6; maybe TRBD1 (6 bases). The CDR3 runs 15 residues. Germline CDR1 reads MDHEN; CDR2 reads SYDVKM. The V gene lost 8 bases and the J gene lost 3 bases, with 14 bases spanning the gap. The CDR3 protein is CASGTDSLYNSPLHF. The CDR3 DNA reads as TGTGCCAGCGGAACGGACAGCCTCTATAATTCACCCCTCCACTTT.

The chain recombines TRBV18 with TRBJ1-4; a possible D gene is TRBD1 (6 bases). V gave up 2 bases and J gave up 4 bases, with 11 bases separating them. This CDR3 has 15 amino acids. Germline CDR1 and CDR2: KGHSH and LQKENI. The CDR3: CASSPETGSNEKLFF. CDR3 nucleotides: TGTGCCAGCTCACCAGAAACAGGGAGTAATGAAAAACTGTTTTTT.

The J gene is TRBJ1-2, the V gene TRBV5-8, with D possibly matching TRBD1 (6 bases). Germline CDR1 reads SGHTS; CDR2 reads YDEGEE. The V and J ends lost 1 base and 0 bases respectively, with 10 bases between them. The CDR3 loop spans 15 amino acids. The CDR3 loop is CASSLSRDTNYGYTF. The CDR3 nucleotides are TGTGCCAGCAGCTTGTCCAGGGACACTAACTATGGCTACACCTTC.